This passage covers 6 T cell receptor beta chains from one sample sequenced in a study of shared clonotypes between healthy human individuals. Clones were sequenced by immunoSEQ multiplex PCR, and TCRdb holds only the in-frame ones, with some missing. The sample lists some 2,500,000 clones, under 95% occurring once. Sequencing input: naive CD4+ T cells from PBMCs. Subset noted: CD45RA+ positively selected. The source of these receptors is a man aged 18 to 29 in good health. Some clones in this sample may be carry-over from other donors' samples.

V is TRBV2 and J is TRBJ2-7; TRBD1 might be the D (6 bases). The CDR3 is 14 amino acids. Germline V gene sequence: CDR1 SNHLY, CDR2 FYNNEI. The V and J ends lost 8 bases and 1 base respectively, with 15 bases between them. The CDR3 here is CASLSPRGSYEQYF. The DNA for the CDR3 is TGTGCCAGCCTATCACCGAGGGGGTCCTACGAGCAGTACTTC.

The chain carries TRBV4-1 and TRBJ1-2; no clear D gene. CDR3 length: 14 residues. Looked up from germline, CDR1 is MGHRA and CDR2 is YSYEKL. V lost 4 bases and J lost 1, with 10 bases in between. The CDR3 DNA reads as TGCGCCAGCAGCCGCCTTACAGTTAACTATGGCTACACCTTC. Residues: CASSRLTVNYGYTF.

This clone was seen only once. This chain uses TRBV7-2 with TRBJ2-1; 12 nucleotides line up with TRBD2. Per the germline V gene, CDR1 is SGHTA and CDR2 is FQGNSA. Trimming removed 4 bases from V and 5 bases from J; junction bases left unmatched: 0. The CDR3 loop spans 14 amino acids. The CDR3 loop reads CASSWTSGDNEQFF. CDR3 bases: TGTGCCAGCAGCTGGACTAGCGGGGACAATGAGCAGTTCTTC.

The chain employs TRBV10-3 and TRBJ1-5, with D unresolved. The CDR3 length is 13 residues. The germline V and J ends were trimmed by 7 bases and 3 bases, with 10 bases remaining between them. Germline-derived CDR1 and CDR2 are ENHRY and SYGVKD. For the CDR3, the DNA is TGTGCCATCAATTCAGAATTCAATCAGCCCCAGCATTTT. Its translation is CAINSEFNQPQHF.

Only one count was recorded for this clone. This chain joins TRBV28 and TRBJ2-5, with 9 bases identical to TRBD2. V shed 6 bases and J 9 bases; nucleotides not matched to a gene: 14. Germline V lookup: CDR1 MDHEN, CDR2 SYDVKM. The CDR3 loop spans 15 amino acids. CDR3 sequence reads: CASRNQASGDMSQYF. The CDR3 DNA sequence: TGTGCCAGCAGAAACCAAGCTAGCGGGGACATGTCCCAGTACTTC.

The chain recombines TRBV11-2 with TRBJ2-7, with a weak D call TRBD2 (6 bases). The CDR3 length is 15 residues. From germline, CDR1 is SGHAT and CDR2 FQNNGV. V lost 1 base, J lost 3 bases, and 13 bases lay in between. The CDR3 DNA reads as TGTGCCAGCAGCTTAGCTGCGGGGTCCGTCTACGAGCAGTACTTC. It specifies CASSLAAGSVYEQYF. The full variable domain, rest sourced from reference TRBV11-2 and TRBJ2-7, is EAGVAQSPRYKIIEKRQSVAFWCNPISGHATLYWYQQILGQGPKLLIQFQNNGVVDDSQLPKDRFSAERLKGVDSTLKIQPAKLEDSAVYLCASSLAAGSVYEQYFGPGTRLTVT.